Described below is a single T cell receptor (beta chain) sequence and its context. Its target is not known. The data originate from a study of cytomegalovirus exposure and HLA in healthy donors. Study overall: Within an early data release were tens of millions of unique TCRs drawn from HLA-typed donors.

Broader study findings: A highly shared variant cluster was judged a likely technical artifact. Earlier analysis found most TCR beta V segments productive about 90% or about 30% of the time.

The PCR ran on 60 Vbeta and 13 Jbeta primers. Assay: immunoSEQ multiplex PCR; the TCRdb copy retains only in-frame clones and omits some. This sample has hundreds of thousands of clones, with roughly 70% found just once. The sequencing sample was made of PBMCs. This clonotype originated in a woman aged 30 to 39 in good health and CMV-seronegative.

CDR3 sequence (DNA): TGTGCCACCAGCAGAACAGGAACCTACGAGCAGTACTTC. This gives the protein CATSRTGTYEQYF. The chain combines TRBV15 with TRBJ2-7; tentatively, D is TRBD1 (5 bases). The CDR3 runs 13 residues. Per the germline V gene, CDR1 is LNHNV and CDR2 is YYDKDF (reference sequence). V lost 2 bases and J 2 bases, leaving 7 bases between the germline ends.